This record concerns one TCR beta chain sequence. Its antigen is undetermined. The data derive from a study of graft-versus-host responses after intestinal transplantation. Sequencing was performed with immunoSEQ multiplex PCR; in TCRdb, only in-frame clones are kept and a portion is missing. Of 90,000 or so clones listed, roughly 80% are singletons. V gave up 0 bases and J gave up 5 bases, with 17 bases separating them. CDR3 length: 16 amino acids. Germline-derived CDR1 and CDR2 are SGHRS and YFSETQ. Sample: unstimulated CD4+ T cells sorted from spleen or lymph node cells, taken before intestinal transplant. The source of this sequence is a human donor who received an intestinal transplant. The V gene is TRBV5-1, the J gene TRBJ1-1; perhaps TRBD1 as D (5 bases). Here the CDR3 reads CASSLGTQGGRTEAFF. In DNA form, the CDR3 reads TGCGCCAGCAGCTTGGGAACCCAGGGTGGAAGGACTGAAGCTTTCTTT.